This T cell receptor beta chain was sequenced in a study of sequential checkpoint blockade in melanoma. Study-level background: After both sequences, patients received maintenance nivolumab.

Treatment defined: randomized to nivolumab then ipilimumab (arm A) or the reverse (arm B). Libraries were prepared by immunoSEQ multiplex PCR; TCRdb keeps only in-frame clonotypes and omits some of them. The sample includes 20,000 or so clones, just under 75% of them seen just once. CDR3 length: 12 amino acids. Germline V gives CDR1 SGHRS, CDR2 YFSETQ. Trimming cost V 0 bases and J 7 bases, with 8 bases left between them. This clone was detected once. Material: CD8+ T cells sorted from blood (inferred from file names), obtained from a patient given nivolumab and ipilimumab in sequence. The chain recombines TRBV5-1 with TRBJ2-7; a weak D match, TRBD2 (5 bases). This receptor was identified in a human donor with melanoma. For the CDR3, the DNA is TGCGCCAGCAGCTTGGGGCAGCGGGAGCAGTACTTC. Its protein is CASSLGQREQYF.